This T cell receptor (beta chain) was sequenced in a study of cytomegalovirus exposure and HLA in healthy donors. Study-wide background: Unique TCRs from HLA-typed donors, around 93 million of them, were held in an early data release. When 398 donors were genotyped, roughly 82% of them were found to fall in the Caucasian-associated ancestry cluster. General study results and limits: TCR beta V- and J-gene trimming was later associated with a missense DCLRE1C variant. It was 160 or so TCR beta chains that were listed as cytomegalovirus-associated.

Researchers ran the PCR with 60 Vbeta and 13 Jbeta primers. The data were produced by immunoSEQ multiplex PCR, yet TCRdb's version contains in-frame clones alone and is incomplete. This table holds around 100,000 clones. Worth noting for this clone: The antigen remains undetermined.

Germline CDR1 KGHSH, CDR2 LQKENI. V gave up 2 bases and J gave up 5 bases, with 13 bases separating them. The CDR3 covers 14 residues. Material: PBMCs. This TCR derives from a man aged 30 to 45 in good health and CMV-seronegative. V usage is TRBV18 and J usage is TRBJ2-7; maybe TRBD1 (7 bases). The CDR3 region is CASSPRGGGNEQYF. In nucleotides, the CDR3 is TGTGCCAGCTCACCAAGAGGGGGCGGGAACGAGCAGTACTTC. Full variable domain (remainder filled in from reference TRBV18 and TRBJ2-7): NAGVMQNPRHLVRRRGQEARLRCSPMKGHSHVYWYRQLPEEGLKFMVYLQKENIIDESGMPKERFSAEFPKEGPSILRIQQVVRGDSAAYFCASSPRGGGNEQYFGPGTRLTVT.